The rows below give T cell receptor beta chains drawn from one sample of a study of T cells in Graves' hyperthyroidism and ophthalmopathy. Each CDR3 protein gets one entry after TCRdb re-called the multiplex PCR reads with MiXCR. The sample yields about 590,000 distinct CDR3 sequences, approximately 14% seen once. The sequencing input was blood. These receptors were taken from a woman in her 30s with Graves' hyperthyroidism. Each CDR3 is given with its conserved first and last residue. Each record gives: J gene, D gene, V gene, clone size, CDR3 DNA, CDR3 protein. D genes are given only for firm matches. Clone size appears in some rows only: once, few, many, or a class for an expanded clone.

J: TRBJ2-7; D: TRBD1; V: TRBV28; size: many; DNA: TGTGCCAGCAGGGGACAGGGGGTGTACGAGCAGTACTTC; CDR3: CASRGQGVYEQYF
J: TRBJ1-1; D: .; V: TRBV30; size: many; DNA: TGTGCCAGAAGACTAGGGGGGAACACTGAAGCTTTCTTT; CDR3: CARRLGGNTEAFF
J: TRBJ2-6; D: TRBD1; V: TRBV20-1; size: many; DNA: TGCAGTGCTAGATGGACAGGTGCCTCTGGGGCCAACGTCCTGACTTTC; CDR3: CSARWTGASGANVLTF
J: TRBJ2-3; D: TRBD1; V: TRBV29-1; size: once; DNA: TGCAGCGGTGACAGGGGTGGAGATGATACGCAGTATTTT; CDR3: CSGDRGGDDTQYF
J: TRBJ2-7; D: .; V: TRBV5-1; size: many; DNA: TGCGCCAGCAGCTTTGCCGGCCACGAGCAGTACTTC; CDR3: CASSFAGHEQYF
J: TRBJ1-1; D: TRBD1; V: TRBV6-1; size: few; DNA: TGTGCCAGCAGCAATCTAGGGGGCCCACCTTTCTTT; CDR3: CASSNLGGPPFF
J: TRBJ2-1; D: .; V: TRBV3-1; size: few; DNA: TGTGCCAGCAGCCAAGAGGGGAGAGGGGGTAATGAGCAGTTCTTC; CDR3: CASSQEGRGGNEQFF
J: TRBJ2-7; D: TRBD2; V: TRBV6-5; size: many; DNA: TGTGCCAGCAGTTACTCCCGCGGGAGGGCCGGGTACGAGCAGTACTTC; CDR3: CASSYSRGRAGYEQYF
J: TRBJ1-5; D: TRBD1; V: TRBV12-3/TRBV12-4; size: many; DNA: TGTGCCAGCAGTCCGGAGGGGGACAGGTTCAATCAGCCCCAGCATTTT; CDR3: CASSPEGDRFNQPQHF
J: TRBJ2-7; D: TRBD1; V: TRBV19; size: .; DNA: TGTGCCAGTAGTATAGGACAGGGGGGGACCTACGAGCAGTACTTC; CDR3: CASSIGQGGTYEQYF